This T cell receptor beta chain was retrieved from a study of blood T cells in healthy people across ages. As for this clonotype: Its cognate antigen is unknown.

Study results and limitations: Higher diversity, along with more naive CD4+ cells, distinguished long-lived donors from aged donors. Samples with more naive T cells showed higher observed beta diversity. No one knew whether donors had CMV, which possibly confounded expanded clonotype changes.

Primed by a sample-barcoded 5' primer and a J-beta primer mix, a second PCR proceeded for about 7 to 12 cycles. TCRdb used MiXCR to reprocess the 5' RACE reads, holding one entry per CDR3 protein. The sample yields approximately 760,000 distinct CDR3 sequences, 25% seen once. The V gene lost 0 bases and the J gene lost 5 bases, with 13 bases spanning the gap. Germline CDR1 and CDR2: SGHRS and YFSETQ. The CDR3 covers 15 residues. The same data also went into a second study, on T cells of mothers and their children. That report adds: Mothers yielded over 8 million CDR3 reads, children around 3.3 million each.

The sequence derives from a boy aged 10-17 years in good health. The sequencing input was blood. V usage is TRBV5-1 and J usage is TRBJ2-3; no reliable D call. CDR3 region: CASSLESATRDTQYF. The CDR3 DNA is TGCGCCAGCAGCTTGGAGTCCGCGACACGAGATACGCAGTATTTT.